This TCR beta chain originates from a study of cytomegalovirus exposure and HLA in healthy donors. On the study more broadly: Of more than 350 genotyped donors, about 81% clustered with self-reported Caucasian donors.

Both 60 Vbeta primers and 13 Jbeta primers went into the PCR. Data came from immunoSEQ multiplex PCR; TCRdb stores just in-frame clones and leaves some out. The table shows 150,000 to 160,000 clones, with about 70% occurring only once. Germline V lookup: CDR1 KGHSH, CDR2 LQKENI. V was pared by 5 bases and J by 7 bases, with 20 bases of the junction left unmatched. This CDR3 has 18 amino acids. Concerning this clone: Its antigen is still unknown.

Study observations and caveats: The CMV antigen specificity of three CMV-associated chains was confirmed through in vitro analysis.

The sequencing sample was made of PBMCs. The chain has TRBV18 and TRBJ1-1, with TRBD1 matching 9 bases. The sequence derives from a man between 18 and 29 years old in good health and CMV-seronegative. Here the CDR3 reads CASSRTPGQGTGVGEAFF. As DNA, the CDR3 is TGTGCCAGCTCAAGGACTCCGGGACAGGGAACGGGAGTTGGTGAAGCTTTCTTT.